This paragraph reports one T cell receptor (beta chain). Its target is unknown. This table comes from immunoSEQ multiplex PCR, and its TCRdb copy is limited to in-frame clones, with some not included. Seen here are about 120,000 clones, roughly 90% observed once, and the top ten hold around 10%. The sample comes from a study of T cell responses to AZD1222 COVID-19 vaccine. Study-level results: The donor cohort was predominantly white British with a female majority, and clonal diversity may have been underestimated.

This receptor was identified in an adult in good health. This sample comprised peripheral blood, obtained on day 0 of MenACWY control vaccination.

The chain's CDR3 is CSASSSGSAEAYNEQFF. In DNA, the CDR3 is TGCAGTGCTAGTAGTAGCGGGAGCGCCGAGGCCTACAATGAGCAGTTCTTC. The rearrangement joins TRBV20-1 to TRBJ2-1; 9 bases are shared with TRBD2. This CDR3 is built from 17 residues. V was clipped by 3 bases and J by 2 bases; unmatched bases: 11. Germline loops: CDR1 DFQATT, CDR2 SNEGSKA (reference sequence).